These T cell receptor beta chains were read from a single sample in a study of blood T cell repertoires in COVID-19. Repertoires were generated with immunoSEQ multiplex PCR, while TCRdb's copy carries only in-frame clones and drops some. The repertoire has about 84,000 clones, 70% to 80% of them found once; the top ten carry approximately 5.4%. The material sequenced was peripheral blood. These receptors originate from a man aged 45-65 years with active or convalescent COVID-19. Each CDR3 is given with its conserved first and last residue. The D gene is left open where the match is weak. For some rows the clone size is stated as once, few or many, or as a class when expanded; others skip it.

d_call j_call v_call clone_size cdr3_nt cdr3_aa
TRBD1 TRBJ1-4 TRBV5-1 few TGCGCCAGCAGCCCGACAGGGGCTCCAACTAATGAAAAACTGTTTTTT CASSPTGAPTNEKLFF
TRBD2 TRBJ2-5 TRBV25-1 NA TGTGCCAGCAGTGAAGAGCGGGGCTGGGGCCAGTACTTC CASSEERGWGQYF
NA TRBJ1-1 TRBV2 NA TGTGCCAGCAGTTTTCTCTCACAGAACACTGAAGCTTTCTTT CASSFLSQNTEAFF
NA TRBJ1-6 TRBV19 few TGTGCCAGTAGTATAGGGAGCTCCTATAATTCACCCCTCCACTTT CASSIGSSYNSPLHF
NA TRBJ2-5 TRBV19 NA TGTGCCAGTAGTGGACTCCCGGAGACCCAGTACTTC CASSGLPETQYF
NA TRBJ1-1 TRBV19 NA TGTGCCAGTAGTATAGGGCTAGCCACTGAAGCTTTCTTT CASSIGLATEAFF
TRBD2 TRBJ2-5 TRBV27 NA TGTGCCAGCAGTTTAACGGCTAGCGGACAAGAGACCCAGTACTTC CASSLTASGQETQYF
NA TRBJ2-6 TRBV7-2 NA TGTGCCAGCAGCGACCGACGTACAGGGACCGGGGCCAACGTCCTGACTTTC CASSDRRTGTGANVLTF
NA TRBJ2-7 TRBV6-6 NA TGTGCCAGCAGTTACTCCCGACAGTCACACTCCTACGAGCAGTACTTC CASSYSRQSHSYEQYF
TRBD1 TRBJ1-1 TRBV7-2 NA TGTGCCAGCAGCTTTGACAGGGCGAACACTGAAGCTTTCTTT CASSFDRANTEAFF
TRBD2 TRBJ2-3 TRBV7-9 NA TGTGCCAGCAGCGGGACTAGGACAGATACGCAGTATTTT CASSGTRTDTQYF
TRBD1 TRBJ2-3 TRBV11-2 NA TGTGCCAGCAGCTCCCGGGACAGGGGGCCGACAGATACGCAGTATTTT CASSSRDRGPTDTQYF
NA TRBJ2-3 TRBV10-2 NA TGCGCCAGCAGTCCTGCAACGGGGGGCACAGATACGCAGTATTTT CASSPATGGTDTQYF
TRBD1 TRBJ1-2 TRBV7-9 NA TGTGCCAGCAGCTCACTTAAGGACTGGACAGGGCAGCACTATGGCTACACCTTC CASSSLKDWTGQHYGYTF
NA TRBJ2-3 TRBV5-8 NA TGTGCCAGCAGCTTGGGAGGCCGCACAGATACGCAGTATTTT CASSLGGRTDTQYF
TRBD2 TRBJ2-2 TRBV9 NA TGTGCCAGCAGCGTAGGGACTAGCGTAACCGGGGAGCTGTTTTTT CASSVGTSVTGELFF